These 24 T cell receptor beta chains originate from one sample sequenced in a study of CD8 T cells in Susac syndrome (dated by TCRdb to the late 2010s). The method behind the library was the immunoSEQ multiplex PCR assay. RNA was extracted with the RNeasy kit and roughly 0.5 to 1 ug was reverse transcribed using random hexamers. TCRdb reran the public reads through fastp at Q25 and MiXCR, keeping productive beta chains. Merged by CDR3 protein, the rows form single entries marked with the most common genes and DNA. For this sample there are hundreds of thousands of distinct CDR3 sequences; about 95% appear just once. The ten top clones hold about 0.15% of the sample. Sequenced: CD4+ T cells from PBMCs. Every receptor here comes from a human donor with Susac syndrome.

This clonotype was recorded only once. The V and J genes are TRBV12-3 or TRBV12-4 and TRBJ2-2; tentatively, D is TRBD1 (8 bases). V lost 6 bases and J 5 bases, leaving 16 bases between the germline ends. This CDR3 is 15 amino acids long. CDR3 residues: CASSRTGGETGELFF. CDR3 sequence (DNA): TGTGCCAGCAGCCGCACAGGGGGGGAGACCGGGGAGCTGTTTTTT.

The J gene is TRBJ2-1, the V gene TRBV29-1; tentatively, D is TRBD1 or TRBD2 (5 bases each). The CDR3 is 14 amino acids. CDR1 and CDR2 (germline): SQVTM, ANQGSEA. Deletions cut 3 bases from V and 9 bases from J, with 18 bases between. The CDR3 DNA is TGCAGCGTTGATGGGGCCAGTGGAGGCGCTGAGCAGTTCTTC. It codes for CSVDGASGGAEQFF.

This clonotype is a singleton in its sample. The V gene is TRBV27, the J gene TRBJ1-1, with D hard to call. Trimming pared 7 bases from V and 1 base from J, leaving 13 bases between. Germline CDR1 and CDR2: MNHEY and SMNVEV (reference sequence). The CDR3 sequence is 14 residues long. CDR3 loop: CASKPQDSNTEAFF. In nucleotides, the CDR3 is TGTGCCAGCAAGCCTCAGGATTCGAACACTGAAGCTTTCTTT.

The J gene is TRBJ2-7, the V gene TRBV3-1; TRBD1 matches 11 bases. V was pared by 2 bases and J by 3 bases, with 3 bases of the junction left unmatched. The V gene's germline CDR1 is LGHDT and CDR2 YNNKEL (reference sequence). This CDR3 has 15 amino acids. The DNA for the CDR3 is TGTGCCAGCAGCCAAACCGGGACAGGGGGCTACGAGCAGTACTTC. Translating it yields CASSQTGTGGYEQYF.

The rearrangement links TRBV7-2 to TRBJ2-3, with 7 bases matching TRBD2. The CDR3 totals 17 residues. With 0 bases clipped from V and 2 bases from J, the junction kept 8 bases outside the gene matches. Per germline, CDR1 SGHTA and CDR2 FQGNSA. CDR3: CASSLAGGGFFTDTQYF. In DNA, the CDR3 is TGTGCCAGCAGCTTAGCCGGGGGAGGGTTCTTCACAGATACGCAGTATTTT.

The V and J genes are TRBV30 and TRBJ1-1; D ambiguous. Germline CDR1 GTSNPN, CDR2 SVGIG (reference sequence). The CDR3 extends over 13 amino acids. With 6 bases removed from V and 0 bases from J, the gap between germline ends came to 11 bases. The CDR3 coding sequence is TGTGCCTGCCAAAAGGGCATGAACACTGAAGCTTTCTTT. Translated, it gives CACQKGMNTEAFF.

The chain uses TRBV6-2 or TRBV6-3 and TRBJ2-7; possibly TRBD1 for D (5 bases). The V end was cut by 0 bases, the J end by 5 bases, with 11 bases between. The CDR3 sequence is 14 residues long. Germline values: CDR1 MNHEY, CDR2 SVGEGT. The CDR3 region is CASSYSAGNHEQYF. CDR3 sequence (DNA): TGTGCCAGCAGTTACTCGGCAGGGAACCACGAGCAGTACTTC.

The rearrangement uses TRBV20-1 and TRBJ1-4; 8 bases are a match to TRBD1. CDR3 length: 16 residues. Trimming took 4 bases from V and 5 from J; bases not matched to a gene: 12. Per the germline V gene, CDR1 is DFQATT and CDR2 is SNEGSKA (reference sequence). The CDR3 region has the DNA TGCAGTGCTAACCCCCGGGACAGGAGATTAAATGAAAAACTGTTTTTT. It is translated as CSANPRDRRLNEKLFF.

In this sample, this clonotype turned up once. The gene calls are TRBV14 and TRBJ2-7; 10 nucleotides agree with TRBD2. J was trimmed by 3 bases and V by 1 base; bases with no gene match: 3. CDR3 length equals 15 residues. From germline, CDR1 is SGHDN and CDR2 FVKESK. CDR3 sequence: CASSQGASGGYEQYF. In DNA, the CDR3 is TGTGCCAGCAGCCAAGGAGCTAGCGGGGGCTACGAGCAGTACTTC.

The CDR3 DNA follows: TGTGCCAGCAGCCCCCCCGTGACAGCGGTGCGGTCACCCCTCCACTTT. This gives the protein CASSPPVTAVRSPLHF. V is TRBV11-1 and J is TRBJ1-6, with TRBD1 as a possible D gene (5 bases). The ends were cut back, 5 bases at V and 10 bases at J, with 21 bases in the middle. The CDR3 length is 16 residues. Germline assignment: CDR1 SGHAT and CDR2 FQDESV (reference sequence).

The chain recombines TRBV4-1 with TRBJ2-7; 10 bases match TRBD1. The ends lost 6 bases at V and 8 bases at J; junction bases unmatched: 10. The CDR3 is made up of 14 amino acids. The germline V gene has CDR1 MGHRA and CDR2 YSYEKL. The CDR3 here is CASRPAPGQGKQYF. CDR3 in DNA: TGCGCCAGCAGGCCCGCTCCGGGACAGGGGAAGCAGTACTTC.

The CDR3 loop reads CASTPTGVIYNSPLHF. Here the CDR3 DNA reads TGTGCCAGCACTCCAACCGGGGTGATCTATAATTCACCCCTCCACTTT. This chain connects TRBV6-1 to TRBJ1-6; no firm D call. CDR1 and CDR2 (germline): MNHNS, SASEGT. CDR3 length: 16 amino acids. V lost 7 bases, J lost 3 bases, and 16 bases lay in between.

Only one count was recorded for this clonotype. The V gene is TRBV7-2, the J gene TRBJ2-5, with 8 bases identical to TRBD1. The junction had 5 bases not matched to a gene; V was cut back by 5 bases and J by 3 bases. The germline V gene has CDR1 SGHTA and CDR2 FQGNSA. This CDR3 comprises 14 residues. The CDR3 reads CASSQTGDEETQYF. The DNA for the CDR3 is TGTGCCAGCAGCCAGACAGGGGACGAAGAGACCCAGTACTTC.

The chain recombines TRBV9 with TRBJ2-2; D may be TRBD1 (5 bases). V dropped 0 bases and J dropped 1 base, with 10 bases sitting between them. This CDR3 comprises 16 residues. The germline V gene encodes CDR1 SGDLS and CDR2 YYNGEE. The CDR3 here is CASSVVVGENTGELFF. The CDR3 DNA is TGTGCCAGCAGCGTAGTTGTAGGGGAGAACACCGGGGAGCTGTTTTTT.

This clonotype has a handful of counts. One end of the junction fails to match germline, which may point to a read error. The chain carries TRBV5-1 and TRBJ1-1; the D gene is possibly TRBD1 (5 bases). Per the germline V gene, CDR1 is SGHRS and CDR2 is YFSETQ. The CDR3 totals 14 residues. The CDR3 loop is CASSFGGMNTEAFF. The CDR3 nucleotides read TGTGCCAGCAGCTTCGGGGGAATGAACACTGAAGCTTTCTTT.

V and J are TRBV30 and TRBJ2-1; 8 bases match TRBD1. The CDR3 totals 13 residues. In germline, CDR1 is GTSNPN, CDR2 SVGIG (reference sequence). V lost 5 bases to trimming and J lost 6 bases; unmatched junction nucleotides: 6. CDR3: CAWSGGLSNEQFF. CDR3 bases: TGTGCCTGGTCAGGGGGCTTAAGCAATGAGCAGTTCTTC.

The chain has TRBV5-5 and TRBJ1-1, with D maybe TRBD1 (5 bases). Deletions cut 4 bases from V and 0 bases from J, with 13 bases between. Germline CDR1 reads SGHKS; CDR2 reads YYEKEE (reference sequence). The length of the CDR3 is 15 residues. CDR3: CASSPKADMNTEAFF. The CDR3 bases are TGTGCCAGCAGCCCCAAAGCGGACATGAACACTGAAGCTTTCTTT.

The chain couples TRBV7-3 to TRBJ2-5; the match to TRBD1 covers 10 bases. With V trimmed by 4 bases and J by 3 bases, 5 bases remained unmatched. This CDR3 region has 15 residues. Germline assignment: CDR1 SGHTA and CDR2 FQGTGA. CDR3: CASSYIGTGEETQYF. Written as DNA, the CDR3 is TGTGCCAGCAGCTACATAGGGACAGGGGAAGAGACCCAGTACTTC. The full variable domain, completed using reference TRBV7-3 and TRBJ2-5, is GAGVSQTPSNKVTEKGKYVELRCDPISGHTALYWYRQSLGQGPEFLIYFQGTGAADDSGLPNDRFFAVRPEGSVSTLKIQRTERGDSAVYLCASSYIGTGEETQYFGPGTRLLVL.

This chain connects TRBV18 to TRBJ1-2, with no clear D. The germline gives CDR1 KGHSH, CDR2 LQKENI. V was clipped by 6 bases and J by 7 bases, with 21 bases between them. CDR3 length equals 15 residues. CDR3 residues: CASSPSHYTESGYTF. The CDR3 nucleotides are TGTGCCAGCTCCCCGAGCCATTACACGGAGAGTGGCTACACCTTC.

The chain employs TRBV6-5 and TRBJ2-7; maybe TRBD1 (6 bases). From germline, CDR1 is MNHEY and CDR2 SVGAGI. This CDR3 comprises 13 residues. Trimming stripped 7 bases from V and 2 bases from J, with 12 bases between. This CDR3 is CASTETGTYEQYF. CDR3 bases: TGTGCCAGCACCGAGACAGGCACCTACGAGCAGTACTTC.

The chain has TRBV7-2 and TRBJ2-3; perhaps TRBD1 as D (5 bases). There are 14 residues in the CDR3. The ends were cut back, 4 bases at V and 6 bases at J, with 14 bases in the middle. CDR1 is SGHTA and CDR2 is FQGNSA in the germline V gene. This CDR3 is CASSYSGSGDTQYF. CDR3 DNA: TGTGCCAGCAGCTACTCAGGGTCTGGGGATACGCAGTATTTT.

The V call is TRBV6-5, the J call TRBJ2-5; D unresolved. This CDR3 has 13 residues. CDR1 is MNHEY, CDR2 SVGAGI, per germline. V dropped 1 base and J dropped 2 bases, with 5 bases sitting between them. CDR3 region: CASSYWAQETQYF. CDR3 nucleotide sequence: TGTGCCAGCAGTTACTGGGCTCAAGAGACCCAGTACTTC.

The CDR3 here is CASSHFRVESSYNSPLHF. The CDR3 DNA reads as TGTGCCAGCAGCCACTTCCGAGTGGAAAGCTCCTATAATTCACCCCTCCACTTT. This rearrangement joins TRBV7-2 to TRBJ1-6; D remains ambiguous. V lost 5 bases and J 0 bases, leaving 17 bases between the germline ends. The germline CDR1 and CDR2 sequences are SGHTA and FQGNSA. This CDR3 region has 18 residues.

The V and J genes are TRBV20-1 and TRBJ1-3; a possible D gene is TRBD1 (5 bases). Trimming took off 0 bases at V and 4 bases at J, with 10 bases between the two ends. Germline V gene data show CDR1 as DFQATT and CDR2 as SNEGSKA (reference sequence). This CDR3 has 14 residues. The CDR3 sequence is CSARDVTGGNTIYF. The CDR3 nucleotides are TGCAGTGCTAGAGATGTAACAGGAGGAAACACCATATATTTT.